This is a list of T cell receptor beta chains from one sample in a study of shared T cell receptors in the human thymus. Profiled with immunoSEQ multiplex PCR; TCRdb holds only in-frame clones, not every one. The sample has about 400,000 clones; roughly 94% are singletons. Sequencing input: thymocytes. These receptor sequences come from a human donor. Each CDR3 is given with its conserved first and last residue. D genes are given only for firm matches. Rows may omit the clone size; those that give it use once, few, many or a size class.

CDR3 DNA	CDR3 protein	D gene	V gene	clone size	J gene
TGTGCCAGTAGTGCGGACGGAAGAGCTGGAAACACCATATATTTT	CASSADGRAGNTIYF	.	TRBV19	.	TRBJ1-3
TGTGCCAGCGGAGCGGGAGTTCTAACCGGGGCCAACGTCCTGACTTTC	CASGAGVLTGANVLTF	TRBD2	TRBV27	.	TRBJ2-6
TGTGCCAGCAGCTTAGGACAGGACCCCTCCTACGAGCAGTACTTC	CASSLGQDPSYEQYF	.	TRBV7-4	.	TRBJ2-7
TGTGCCAGCAGCTTCCTAGGACTAGCGGGGCCTGAACGCTACAATGAGCAGTTCTTC	CASSFLGLAGPERYNEQFF	TRBD2	TRBV7-2	.	TRBJ2-1
TGTGCCAGCAGCTTACGGGACTACTACTACAATGAGCAGTTCTTC	CASSLRDYYYNEQFF	TRBD2	TRBV7-9	.	TRBJ2-1
TGTGCCAGCAGTTACTCGGGGACAGGGGGCACCGGGGAGCTGTTTTTT	CASSYSGTGGTGELFF	TRBD1	TRBV6-5	.	TRBJ2-2
TGTGCCACCAGCAGAGGTGGGACAGACAATGAGCAGTTCTTC	CATSRGGTDNEQFF	TRBD1	TRBV15	.	TRBJ2-1
TGTGCCAGCAGCCACAGGGGGACGGCGAACACTGAAGCTTTCTTT	CASSHRGTANTEAFF	TRBD1	TRBV5-6	.	TRBJ1-1
TGCAGCGTGGGACGTCTCCCAGGGGGGGACACTGAAGCTTTCTTT	CSVGRLPGGDTEAFF	TRBD1	TRBV29-1	.	TRBJ1-1
TGTGCCACCAAAACCACCCGAACAAGGAACACTGAAGCTTTCTTT	CATKTTRTRNTEAFF	.	TRBV19	.	TRBJ1-1
TGTGCCAGCAGTTTATTACTAGCGGGAGGGCCAGATACGCAGTATTTT	CASSLLLAGGPDTQYF	TRBD2	TRBV27	.	TRBJ2-3
TGTGCCAGCAGCTTAAGCGGGAGTCTTATATACATTCAGTACTTC	CASSLSGSLIYIQYF	TRBD2	TRBV11-2	once	TRBJ2-4
TGTGCCAGTAGTATAGTCAGACAGGGCGGGTTCGGAAACACCATATATTTT	CASSIVRQGGFGNTIYF	TRBD1	TRBV19	.	TRBJ1-3
TGCAGCGTTGGTTCGAGCTCCTACAATGAGCAGTTCTTC	CSVGSSSYNEQFF	.	TRBV29-1	.	TRBJ2-1
TGCGCCAGCAGCTTGACTAGCGGGAGAAGCACAGATACGCAGTATTTT	CASSLTSGRSTDTQYF	TRBD2	TRBV5-1	.	TRBJ2-3
TGCAGTGCTAGTGGCCAGAGCGGCTACACCTTC	CSASGQSGYTF	.	TRBV20-1	.	TRBJ1-2
TGCGCCAGCAGCCCCATTTCGGGGACTAGCGGGGGCCAAGAGACCCAGTACTTC	CASSPISGTSGGQETQYF	TRBD2	TRBV4-1	.	TRBJ2-5
TGCGCCAGCAGCTCCAGTTTGGCGGGGTGGGGCAATGAGCAGTTCTTC	CASSSSLAGWGNEQFF	.	TRBV5-1	.	TRBJ2-1
TGCAGCGTCGTCGGGACAGCGAACACTGAAGCTTTCTTT	CSVVGTANTEAFF	TRBD1	TRBV29-1	.	TRBJ1-1
TGTGCCAGCAGCCAAGTAATAGCTGCAGACGGGGGCTCTGGAAACACCATATATTTT	CASSQVIAADGGSGNTIYF	.	TRBV4-2	.	TRBJ1-3
TGTGCCAGCTCACCACCAGCTAACGGGACAGGGGAACACTATGGCTACACCTTC	CASSPPANGTGEHYGYTF	TRBD1	TRBV18	.	TRBJ1-2
TGCGCCAGCAGCTTGGCCCCCCCTAGAAGTAGCACAGATACGCAGTATTTT	CASSLAPPRSSTDTQYF	.	TRBV5-1	.	TRBJ2-3
TGTGCCAGCAGCTTAGATCCCCGGCCGGGTCCTGGGGGCAATGAGCAGTTCTTC	CASSLDPRPGPGGNEQFF	.	TRBV7-6	.	TRBJ2-1
TGCGCCAGCAGCCCCCTTCGGAGCGGGAGGGGCCACGAGCAGTACTTC	CASSPLRSGRGHEQYF	TRBD2	TRBV4-3	.	TRBJ2-7
TGCAGCGTAAACAGGGGCGCCAGCTTCTATGGCTACACCTTC	CSVNRGASFYGYTF	TRBD1	TRBV29-1	.	TRBJ1-2
TGTGCCAGCAGCTTAGATCCCACCGGGGAGCTGTTTTTT	CASSLDPTGELFF	.	TRBV11-3	.	TRBJ2-2
TGTGCCAGCCGCGGAGGGGGTAGCGTTGGCTCCTACGAGCAGTACTTC	CASRGGGSVGSYEQYF	.	TRBV18	once	TRBJ2-7
TGTGCCTGGAGTGGGGGACTAGCGGGAAACAATGAGCAGTTCTTC	CAWSGGLAGNNEQFF	TRBD2	TRBV30	.	TRBJ2-1
TGTGCCAGCAGCTTAAATTGGGCAGCCGGTGAAAAACTGTTTTTT	CASSLNWAAGEKLFF	.	TRBV7-2	.	TRBJ1-4
TGTGCCGGTCGGACGGGGGGGGAGCAGTACTTC	CAGRTGGEQYF	TRBD2	TRBV27	once	TRBJ2-7
TGCGCCAGCAGCCAAGATAGTCTGGGCGGAACCTACGAGCAGTACTTC	CASSQDSLGGTYEQYF	.	TRBV4-1	once	TRBJ2-7
TGTGCCAGCAGCTTGTTTCCCCAACCTTATGGCTACACCTTC	CASSLFPQPYGYTF	.	TRBV5-4	.	TRBJ1-2
TGCGCCAGCAGTGAATGGGTAGGCACTGAAGCTTTCTTT	CASSEWVGTEAFF	.	TRBV10-1	.	TRBJ1-1
TGTGCCAGCAGCCAAGATCTAGGGGGCGATGACGGAAGCAATCAGCCCCAGCATTTT	CASSQDLGGDDGSNQPQHF	TRBD1	TRBV4-2	.	TRBJ1-5
TGCAGCGTTGTAATAGCGGGAGGAGAGACCCAGTACTTC	CSVVIAGGETQYF	TRBD2	TRBV29-1	.	TRBJ2-5
TGCGCCAGCAGCCAAGATACCAGGGATAACACTGAAGCTTTCTTT	CASSQDTRDNTEAFF	.	TRBV4-1	.	TRBJ1-1
TGTGCCAGCAGATCAGGCCTGACTGGAGAGCAGTACTTC	CASRSGLTGEQYF	.	TRBV28	.	TRBJ2-7
TGTGCCAGCAGTCCCGACAGCGCAACTAATGAAAAACTGTTTTTT	CASSPDSATNEKLFF	.	TRBV27	.	TRBJ1-4
TGTGCCAGCACCCCCGGGGGGTCCTATGGCTACACCTTC	CASTPGGSYGYTF	.	TRBV28	.	TRBJ1-2
TGTGCCAGCAGTGAATGTGGGGGTGGCGGGAGGATCCCCAGCGAGCAGTACTTC	CASSECGGGGRIPSEQYF	TRBD2	TRBV25-1	.	TRBJ2-7
TGTGCCAGCAGCTCCCGGTTCAACCTCCTGGCAGGAAACACCATATATTTT	CASSSRFNLLAGNTIYF	.	TRBV5-6	once	TRBJ1-3
TGTGCCAGCAGCTTAAGAAAAGCTTTCTTT	CASSLRKAFF	.	TRBV7-3	.	TRBJ1-1
TGTGCCAGCGGGAGGGGTGGGACGTCCTACGAGCAGTACTTC	CASGRGGTSYEQYF	TRBD2	TRBV28	once	TRBJ2-7
TGTGCCACTCGAGGGGGGTCGGTCCACGAGCAGTACTTC	CATRGGSVHEQYF	.	TRBV6-5	.	TRBJ2-7
TGTGCCAGCAGCCAGAACAGTAGCGGTAGACGGGGAAATGAGCAGTTCTTC	CASSQNSSGRRGNEQFF	.	TRBV16	.	TRBJ2-1
TGTGCCACCAGCGTCGGGACTAGCTCACCCGAGCAGTACTTC	CATSVGTSSPEQYF	TRBD2	TRBV15	.	TRBJ2-7
TGTGCCAGCTCAGTAACCCGCAGCGGGAGGCCCACAGATACGCAGTATTTT	CASSVTRSGRPTDTQYF	TRBD2	TRBV18	.	TRBJ2-3
TGTGCCAGTAGTATCGGGCTAGCGGGCTTTGCGTACGAGCAGTACTTC	CASSIGLAGFAYEQYF	TRBD2	TRBV19	.	TRBJ2-7
TGTGCCAGCAGTTTCGGGCGGTGGCAGGAGCAGTACTTC	CASSFGRWQEQYF	.	TRBV28	.	TRBJ2-7
TGTGCCAGCAGTGCGAGGGGCGAGCAGTACTTC	CASSARGEQYF	.	TRBV2	.	TRBJ2-7
TGCGCCAGCAGCTTCACAGACAGAGGGCAAGAGACCCAGTACTTC	CASSFTDRGQETQYF	.	TRBV5-1	.	TRBJ2-5